This TCR beta chain was identified in a study of T cell responses to AZD1222 COVID-19 vaccine (dated by TCRdb to the early 2020s). At the level of the whole study: AZD1222 recipients whose second dose came at about 4 weeks and those whose second dose came at about 12 weeks were combined into one group, since spike-specific TCR depth and breadth did not differ between the two schedules. Trial participants were enrolled into age subgroups of 18-55, 56-69 and 70-plus years, which contained approximately 150, 28 and 58 TCR-sequenced participants, respectively. A total of 233 trial participants underwent TCR sequencing, of whom about 200 had received two doses of AZD1222 and approximately 25 had received two doses of the MenACWY control vaccine.

The intended sense of this specimen's time point label: baseline before first vaccination. The vaccinee samples were drawn from two UK trials, COV001 and COV002, one of which was a single-blind randomized controlled phase 2/3 trial testing AZD1222 (ChAdOx1 nCoV-19) in healthy adults. For TCRbeta chain sequencing, PBMC samples from trial participants were taken at day 0 and at day 28 after the second dose. The CDR3 regions of human TCRbeta chains were analyzed by immunosequencing. In the original analysis: Repertoire TCRs were matched against a reference library of SARS-CoV-2-specific TCRs generated with the MIRA antigen-specificity platform. Breadth meant the fraction of unique TCRs that were SARS-CoV-2-associated, whereas depth meant the fraction of total T cells that were SARS-CoV-2-associated. Each spike-specific TCR was assigned to its reactive spike region and to a CD4 or CD8 class using the MIRA data. Log10-transformed breadth and depth values were compared by one-way ANOVA with Sidak's multiple comparisons tests. What TCRdb holds here is the immuneACCESS table cut down to in-frame rearrangements. Part of the clones is not present; checked against another copy, under half of the missing clones reflect an unresolved V gene, and the others are unexplained. V and J calls and clone size are copied from that table; D and trimming were computed from the DNA. This sample gives 100,000 to 150,000 clones in total; about 88% of them show up just once. Of the sample, approximately 30% falls within the top ten clones.

The CDR3 sequence holds 14 residues, the cysteine and phenylalanine included. The DNA shown is the 42-base CDR3, in frame from base 1. Trimming costs V 5 bases and J 2 bases, and their ends lie 11 bases apart. Taken from the germline V gene, the CDR1 and CDR2 loops are MNHEY and SVGAGI. On the study overall, not on this receptor specifically: The vaccine-associated CD4 TCRs covered the entire spike protein, and the dominant responses fell in regions 160-218 and 743-854. Reportedly, close to half of the unique spike-specific TCRs recognized epitopes lying outside the regions that are mutated in the B.1.351 and B.1.1.7 variants. After two AZD1222 doses, both the breadth and the depth of spike-specific TCRs were significantly higher than at day 0 and than in MenACWY recipients. Because no day 14 peak-response samples were available, repertoires were characterized only after the peak T cell response. Conclusions about previously exposed vaccinees are limited because only 6 or 7 AZD1222 recipients were SARS-CoV-2 seropositive at baseline. Most participants were white British and females outnumbered males, and the authors suggested that clonal diversity may have been underestimated. The 56-69-year group was small, and its depth increase did not reach significance, likely because of low power.

As to this clone: This clone's antigen is unknown. The sample holds no much larger clone one base away, and base qualities are not on file.

The receptor's source is an adult in good health. The sequenced sample was peripheral blood, obtained on day 0 of AZD1222 vaccination. The sequence links TRBV6-5 to TRBJ2-3; no confident D gene assignment can be made. CDR3 sequence: CASSTLGNTDTQYF. In nucleotide form, the sequence is TGTGCCAGCAGTACCCTAGGGAACACAGATACGCAGTATTTT.